This T cell receptor (beta chain) was sequenced for a study of blood T cell repertoires in COVID-19. On the study more broadly: Acute and convalescent COVID-19 samples came from the United States, Italy and Spain. T cells, B-cell-depleted T cells, or PBMCs provided the cDNA or gDNA that served as material.

In the source study's methods: Nucleated cell number was recorded as an estimate derived from reference gene primer amplification. Profiling relied on immunoSEQ multiplex PCR, and the TCRdb table lists in-frame clones only, not all of them. V, J and clone size were drawn from that table, and D and trimming were deduced from the DNA. Of roughly 300,000 clones in the sample, more than 75% were seen once. This CDR3 has 17 residues. With 3 bases removed from V and 1 base from J, the gap between germline ends came to 15 bases. Germline values: CDR1 SGHAT, CDR2 FQNNGV. The specimen was peripheral blood. The sequence was collected from a woman aged 45-59 years who had recovered from COVID-19. The rearrangement uses TRBV11-2 and TRBJ2-2; tentatively, D is TRBD2 (5 bases). The DNA for the CDR3 is TGTGCCAGCAGCTTCACCGCGACGAGCGGGAACACCGGGGAGCTGTTTTTT. Encoded protein: CASSFTATSGNTGELFF.